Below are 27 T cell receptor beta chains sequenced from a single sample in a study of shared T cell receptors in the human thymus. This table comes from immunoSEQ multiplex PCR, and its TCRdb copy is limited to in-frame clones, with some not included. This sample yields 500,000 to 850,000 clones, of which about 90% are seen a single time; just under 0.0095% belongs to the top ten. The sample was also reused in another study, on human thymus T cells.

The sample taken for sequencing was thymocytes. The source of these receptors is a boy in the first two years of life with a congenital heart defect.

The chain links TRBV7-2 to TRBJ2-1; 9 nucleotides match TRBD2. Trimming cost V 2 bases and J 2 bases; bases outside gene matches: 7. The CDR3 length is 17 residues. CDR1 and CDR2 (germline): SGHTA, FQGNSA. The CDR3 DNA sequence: TGTGCCAGCAGCTTATCCCGGCCTAGCGGGACCTACAATGAGCAGTTCTTC. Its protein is CASSLSRPSGTYNEQFF.

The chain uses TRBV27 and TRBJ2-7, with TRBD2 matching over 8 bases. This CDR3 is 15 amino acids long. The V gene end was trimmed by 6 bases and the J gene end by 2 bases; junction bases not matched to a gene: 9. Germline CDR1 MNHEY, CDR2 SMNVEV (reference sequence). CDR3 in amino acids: CASSPREGPTYEQYF. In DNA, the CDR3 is TGTGCCAGCAGCCCTCGGGAGGGCCCTACCTACGAGCAGTACTTC.

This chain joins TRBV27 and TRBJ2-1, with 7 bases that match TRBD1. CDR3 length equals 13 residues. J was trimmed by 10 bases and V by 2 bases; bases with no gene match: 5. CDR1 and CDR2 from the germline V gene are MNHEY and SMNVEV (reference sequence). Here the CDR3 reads CASSLVTGVEQFF. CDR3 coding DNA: TGTGCCAGCAGTTTAGTCACAGGGGTGGAGCAGTTCTTC.

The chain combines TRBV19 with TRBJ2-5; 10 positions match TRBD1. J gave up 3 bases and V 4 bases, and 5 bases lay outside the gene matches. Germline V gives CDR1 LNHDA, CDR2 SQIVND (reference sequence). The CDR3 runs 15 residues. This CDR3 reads CASSTSGQGKETQYF. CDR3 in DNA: TGTGCCAGTAGTACGTCGGGACAGGGGAAAGAGACCCAGTACTTC.

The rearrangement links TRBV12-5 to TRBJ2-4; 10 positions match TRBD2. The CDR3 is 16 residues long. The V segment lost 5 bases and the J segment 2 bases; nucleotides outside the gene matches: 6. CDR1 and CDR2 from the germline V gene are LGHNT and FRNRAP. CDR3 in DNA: TGTGCTAGTGGTAAGGTAGCGGGAGGTACCAAAAACATTCAGTACTTC. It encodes CASGKVAGGTKNIQYF.

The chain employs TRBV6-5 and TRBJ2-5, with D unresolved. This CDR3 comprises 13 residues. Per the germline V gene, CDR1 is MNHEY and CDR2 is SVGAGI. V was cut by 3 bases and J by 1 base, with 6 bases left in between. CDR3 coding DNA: TGTGCCAGCAGTTATATAGCCCAAGAGACCCAGTACTTC. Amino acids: CASSYIAQETQYF.

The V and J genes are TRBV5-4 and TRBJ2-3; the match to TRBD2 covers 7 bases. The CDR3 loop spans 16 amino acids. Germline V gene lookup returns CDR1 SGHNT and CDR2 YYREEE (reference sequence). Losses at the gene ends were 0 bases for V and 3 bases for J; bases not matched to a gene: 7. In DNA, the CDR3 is TGTGCCAGCAGCTTGGACCCAGCGGGGTCGACAGATACGCAGTATTTT. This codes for CASSLDPAGSTDTQYF. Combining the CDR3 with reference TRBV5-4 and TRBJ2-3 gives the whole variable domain ETGVTQSPTHLIKTRGQQVTLRCSSQSGHNTVSWYQQALGQGPQFIFQYYREEENGRGNFPPRFSGLQFPNYSSELNVNALELDDSALYLCASSLDPAGSTDTQYFGPGTRLTVL.

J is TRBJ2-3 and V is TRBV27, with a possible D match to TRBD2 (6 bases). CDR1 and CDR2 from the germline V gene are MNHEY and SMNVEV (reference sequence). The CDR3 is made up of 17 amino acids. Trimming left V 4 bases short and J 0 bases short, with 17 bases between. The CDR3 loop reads CASSSTAPGTSTDTQYF. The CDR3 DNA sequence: TGTGCCAGCAGTTCCACGGCCCCCGGGACTAGCACAGATACGCAGTATTTT.

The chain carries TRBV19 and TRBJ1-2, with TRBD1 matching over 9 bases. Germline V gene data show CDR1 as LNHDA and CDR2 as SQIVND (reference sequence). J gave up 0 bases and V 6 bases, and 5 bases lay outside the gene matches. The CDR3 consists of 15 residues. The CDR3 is CASRTGTGTNYGYTF. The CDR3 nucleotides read TGTGCCAGTAGGACCGGGACAGGGACTAACTATGGCTACACCTTC.

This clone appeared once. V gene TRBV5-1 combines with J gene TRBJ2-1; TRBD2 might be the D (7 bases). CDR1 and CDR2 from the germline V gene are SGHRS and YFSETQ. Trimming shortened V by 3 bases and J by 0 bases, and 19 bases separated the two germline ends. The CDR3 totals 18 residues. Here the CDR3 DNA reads TGCGCCAGCAGCTGCCGGACCGGGGGGCAGAGCTCCTACAATGAGCAGTTCTTC. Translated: CASSCRTGGQSSYNEQFF.

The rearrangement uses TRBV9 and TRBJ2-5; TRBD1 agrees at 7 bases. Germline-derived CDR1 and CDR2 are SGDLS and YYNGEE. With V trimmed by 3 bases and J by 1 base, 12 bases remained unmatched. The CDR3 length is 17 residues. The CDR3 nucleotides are TGTGCCAGCAGCGGCCGTAGACGGGGACAGCGCCAAGAGACCCAGTACTTC. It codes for CASSGRRRGQRQETQYF.

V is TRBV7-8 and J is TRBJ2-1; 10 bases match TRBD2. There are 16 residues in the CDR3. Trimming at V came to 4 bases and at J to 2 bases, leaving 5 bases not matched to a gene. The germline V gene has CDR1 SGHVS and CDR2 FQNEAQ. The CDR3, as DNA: TGTGCCAGCAGCTGCAGCGGGGGGGCTCCCTACAATGAGCAGTTCTTC. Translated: CASSCSGGAPYNEQFF.

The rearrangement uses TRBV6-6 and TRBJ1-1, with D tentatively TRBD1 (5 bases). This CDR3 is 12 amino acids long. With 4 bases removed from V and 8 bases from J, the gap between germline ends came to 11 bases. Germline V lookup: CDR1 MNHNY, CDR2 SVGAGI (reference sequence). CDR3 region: CASSSQTAEAFF. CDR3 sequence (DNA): TGTGCCAGCAGTTCCCAGACAGCAGAAGCTTTCTTT.

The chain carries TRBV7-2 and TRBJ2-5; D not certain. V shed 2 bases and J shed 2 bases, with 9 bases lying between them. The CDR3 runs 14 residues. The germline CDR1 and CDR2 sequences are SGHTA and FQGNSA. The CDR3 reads CASSLRRRQETQYF. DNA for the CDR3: TGTGCCAGCAGCTTAAGGAGACGGCAAGAGACCCAGTACTTC.

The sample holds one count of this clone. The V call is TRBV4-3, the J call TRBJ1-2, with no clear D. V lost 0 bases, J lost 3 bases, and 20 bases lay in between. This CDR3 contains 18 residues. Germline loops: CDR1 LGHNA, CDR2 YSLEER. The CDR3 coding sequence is TGCGCCAGCAGCCAAGAACGCGGCGGGGTAAGGTTGGACTATGGCTACACCTTC. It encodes CASSQERGGVRLDYGYTF.

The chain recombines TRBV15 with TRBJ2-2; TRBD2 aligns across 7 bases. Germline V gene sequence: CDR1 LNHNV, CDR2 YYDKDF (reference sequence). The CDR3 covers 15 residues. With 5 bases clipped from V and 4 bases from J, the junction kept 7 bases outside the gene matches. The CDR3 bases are TGTGCCACCAGCCCACGGGGACTAATCACCGGGGAGCTGTTTTTT. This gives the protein CATSPRGLITGELFF.

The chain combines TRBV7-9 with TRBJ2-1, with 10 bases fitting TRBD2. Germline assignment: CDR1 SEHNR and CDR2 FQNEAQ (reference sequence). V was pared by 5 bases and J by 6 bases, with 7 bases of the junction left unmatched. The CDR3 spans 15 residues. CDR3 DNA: TGTGCCAGCAGCCCAGAAGCGGGGGGGCCCAATGAGCAGTTCTTC. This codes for CASSPEAGGPNEQFF.

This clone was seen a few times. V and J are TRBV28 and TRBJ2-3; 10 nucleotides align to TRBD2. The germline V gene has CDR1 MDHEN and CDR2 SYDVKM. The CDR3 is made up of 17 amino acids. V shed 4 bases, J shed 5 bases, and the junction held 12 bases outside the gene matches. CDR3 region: CASSSSGRAGEGDTQYF. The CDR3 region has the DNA TGTGCCAGCAGTTCCAGCGGGAGGGCTGGGGAGGGAGATACGCAGTATTTT.

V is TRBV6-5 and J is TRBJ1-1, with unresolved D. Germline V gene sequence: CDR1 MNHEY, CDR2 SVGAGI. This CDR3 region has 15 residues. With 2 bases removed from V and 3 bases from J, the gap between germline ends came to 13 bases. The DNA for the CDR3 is TGTGCCAGCAGTTACGGCCGGGAATGGGACACTGAAGCTTTCTTT. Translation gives CASSYGREWDTEAFF.

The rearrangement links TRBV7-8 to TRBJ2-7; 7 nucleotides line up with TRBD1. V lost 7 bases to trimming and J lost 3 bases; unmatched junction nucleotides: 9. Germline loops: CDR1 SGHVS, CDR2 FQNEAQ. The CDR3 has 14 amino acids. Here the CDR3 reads CASIPDRELYEQYF. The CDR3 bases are TGTGCCAGCATCCCCGACAGGGAGCTCTACGAGCAGTACTTC.

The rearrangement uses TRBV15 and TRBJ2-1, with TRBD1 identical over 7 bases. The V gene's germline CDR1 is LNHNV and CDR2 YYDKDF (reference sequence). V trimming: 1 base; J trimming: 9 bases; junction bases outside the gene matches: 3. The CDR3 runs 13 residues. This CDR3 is CATSRVTGPEQFF. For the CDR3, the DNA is TGTGCCACCAGCAGAGTGACAGGGCCTGAGCAGTTCTTC.

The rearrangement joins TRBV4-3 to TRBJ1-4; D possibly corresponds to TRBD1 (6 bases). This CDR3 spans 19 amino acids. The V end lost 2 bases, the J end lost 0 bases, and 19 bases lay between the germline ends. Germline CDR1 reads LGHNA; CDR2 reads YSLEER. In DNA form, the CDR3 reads TGCGCCAGCAGCCAAAGAGGGGGTCAAATCGGCGCAACTAATGAAAAACTGTTTTTT. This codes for CASSQRGGQIGATNEKLFF.

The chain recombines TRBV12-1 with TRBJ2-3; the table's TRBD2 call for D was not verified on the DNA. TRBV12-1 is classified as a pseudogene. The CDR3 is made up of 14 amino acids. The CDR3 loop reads CASSSGLYSDTQYF. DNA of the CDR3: TGTGCCAGCAGCTCCGGACTGTACTCAGATACGCAGTATTTT.

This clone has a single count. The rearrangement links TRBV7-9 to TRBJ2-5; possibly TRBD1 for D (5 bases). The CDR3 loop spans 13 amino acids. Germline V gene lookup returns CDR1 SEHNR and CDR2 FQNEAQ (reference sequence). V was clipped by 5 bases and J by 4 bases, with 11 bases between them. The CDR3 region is CASSRRVGETQYF. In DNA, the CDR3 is TGTGCCAGCAGCCGCAGGGTTGGAGAGACCCAGTACTTC.

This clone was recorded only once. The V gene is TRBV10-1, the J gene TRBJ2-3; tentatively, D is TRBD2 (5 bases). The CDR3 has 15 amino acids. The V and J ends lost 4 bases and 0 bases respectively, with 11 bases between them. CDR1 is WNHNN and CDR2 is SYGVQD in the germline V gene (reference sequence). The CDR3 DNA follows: TGCGCCAGCAGTGGAGGGCCCCGCAGCACAGATACGCAGTATTTT. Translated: CASSGGPRSTDTQYF.

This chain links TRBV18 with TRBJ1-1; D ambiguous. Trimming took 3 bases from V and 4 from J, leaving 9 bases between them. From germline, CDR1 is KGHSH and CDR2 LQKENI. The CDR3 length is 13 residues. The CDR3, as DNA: TGTGCCAGCTCACCGTTTTCCGGCACTGAAGCTTTCTTT. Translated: CASSPFSGTEAFF.

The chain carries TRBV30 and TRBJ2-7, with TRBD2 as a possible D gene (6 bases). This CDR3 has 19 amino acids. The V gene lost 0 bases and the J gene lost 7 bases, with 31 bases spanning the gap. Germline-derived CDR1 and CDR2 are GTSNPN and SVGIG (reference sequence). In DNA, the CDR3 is TGTGCCTGGAGTGTACCAAGACAGAATAGAACGGGACTCCGAGGGGAGCAGTACTTC. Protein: CAWSVPRQNRTGLRGEQYF. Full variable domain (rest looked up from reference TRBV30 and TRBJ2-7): SQTIHQWPATLVQPVGSPLSLECTVEGTSNPNLYWYRQAAGRGLQLLFYSVGIGQISSEVPQNLSASRPQDRQFILSSKKLLLSDSGFYLCAWSVPRQNRTGLRGEQYFGPGTRLTVT.